Detailed here is one TCR beta chain. A junction end diverges from the germline sequence, so it may reflect a read error. This specimen belongs to a study of tumor and adjacent non-tumor tissue in lung cancer. Three rounds of nested PCR, following a modified ARM-PCR protocol, produced the TCRbeta library. MiXCR was run by TCRdb on the multiplex PCR reads, yielding one entry per CDR3 protein. The sample lists roughly 140,000 distinct CDR3 sequences, roughly 66% occurring once. No cell sorting was done before RNA was extracted from the tissue. Sequencing was done on a sample of lung tumor tissue. The TCR originated in a man between 60 and 75 years old with small cell lung cancer.

For the CDR3, the DNA is TGTGCAAGCAGCTTTAGTACGAGACGAAACAATGAGCAGTTCTTC. It specifies CASSFSTRRNNEQFF. The chain is built from TRBV11-2 and TRBJ2-1, with D unclear. The CDR3 is 15 residues long. Germline-derived CDR1 and CDR2 are SGHAT and FQNNGV.